The clone carrying this TCR beta chain was seen at least ten times. These data come from a study of T-cell reconstitution after alpha-beta-depleted transplantation in children. Molecular barcoding with unique molecular identifiers was used for the TCRbeta library. Each CDR3 protein gets one entry after TCRdb re-called the PCR reads with MiXCR. The sample holds hundreds of thousands of distinct CDR3 sequences, roughly 25% seen once. This CDR3 is 15 amino acids long. Trimming stripped 6 bases from V and 6 bases from J, with 15 bases between. This sample comprised PBMCs, mostly from graft donor cells, obtained 360 days after TCRalphabeta/CD19-depleted stem cell transplant. The chain has TRBV12-3 or TRBV12-4 and TRBJ1-6; tentative D call: TRBD1 (6 bases). This TCR derives from a female patient between 2 and 15 years old who had a stem cell transplant for congenital amegakaryocytic thrombocytopenia, so the T cells may come from the graft donor. The CDR3 region is CASSPSGGLNSPLHF. The CDR3 DNA is TGTGCCAGCAGCCCCTCGGGGGGCCTTAATTCACCCCTCCACTTT.